The sample holds many counts of the clone carrying this T cell receptor (beta chain). This record comes from a study of metastatic and nonmetastatic thyroid tumors. The J segment lost 5 bases and the V segment lost 0 bases, leaving 4 bases of the junction unmatched. The germline CDR1 and CDR2 sequences are SGHAT and FQNNGV. The CDR3 runs to 15 residues. Thyroid surgery was preceded by no treatment in any patient. TCRdb reprocessed the PCR reads via MiXCR. The sample has about 27,000 clones, around 15% seen once. Material for sequencing was blood. The chain has TRBV11-2 and TRBJ2-1; 7 nucleotides align to TRBD2. The clonotype was recovered from a male donor with papillary thyroid cancer or a benign thyroid nodule (not recorded which). Some clones in this sample may be carry-over from other donors' samples. The CDR3 nucleotides are TGTGCCAGCAGCTTAGATAGCGGGCCCAACAATGAGCAGTTCTTC. It specifies CASSLDSGPNNEQFF.